This T cell receptor (beta chain) comes out of a study of blood T cells in healthy people across ages. Study results and limitations: In the absence of known donor CMV status, changes in expanded clonotypes were possibly confounded.

Per sample, at least 5 micrograms of total RNA were extracted. This CDR3 region has 17 residues. Germline V gene data show CDR1 as SGHRS and CDR2 as YFSETQ. V shed 0 bases and J 2 bases; nucleotides not matched to a gene: 6. With a J-beta primer mix and a sample-barcoded 5' primer, a second PCR ran about 7 to 12 cycles. Template switching added a 12-random-nucleotide identifier to every cDNA molecule. A minimum of 2.5 million CDR3-containing paired-end reads was obtained for each sample. From the 5' RACE reads, TCRdb called clonotypes with MiXCR, one entry per CDR3 protein. The sample shows roughly 2 million distinct CDR3 sequences, approximately 50% of them seen only once. Comment on this clonotype: Its antigen is still unknown.

The source is a woman aged 40-49 years in good health. The genes are TRBV5-1 and TRBJ2-3; 10 bases are shared with TRBD2. The specimen sequenced was blood. The CDR3 sequence is CASSLARTSGTTDTQYF. The CDR3 DNA reads TGCGCCAGCAGCTTGGCCAGGACTAGCGGAACCACAGATACGCAGTATTTT.